The 24 T cell receptor beta chains in this list originate from one sample, sequenced in a study of PD-1 blockade in classical Hodgkin lymphoma. Time point specified: cycle 4 day 1 (C4D1), after 6 weeks of nivolumab. Each of the patients experienced relapse following autologous stem cell transplantation, and their brentuximab vedotin exposure differed. Sequencing used immunoSEQ multiplex PCR; TCRdb keeps in-frame clones, though not all of them. This sample has tens of thousands of clones, with around 85% found just once. The sample consisted of peripheral blood mononuclear cells (PBMCs), taken before the fourth cycle of nivolumab. The receptors were gathered from a human donor with classical Hodgkin lymphoma.

The gene calls are TRBV18 and TRBJ2-3; TRBD2 matches 9 bases. With 2 bases clipped from V and 1 base from J, the junction kept 7 bases outside the gene matches. CDR3 length equals 17 residues. Germline V lookup: CDR1 KGHSH, CDR2 LQKENI. CDR3 in amino acids: CASSPSLGLARTDTQYF. The CDR3 region has the DNA TGTGCCAGCTCACCAAGCCTAGGACTAGCGCGCACAGATACGCAGTATTTT. The full variable domain, its missing parts supplied by reference TRBV18 and TRBJ2-3, is NAGVMQNPRHLVRRRGQEARLRCSPMKGHSHVYWYRQLPEEGLKFMVYLQKENIIDESGMPKERFSAEFPKEGPSILRIQQVVRGDSAAYFCASSPSLGLARTDTQYFGPGTRLTVL.

The V and J genes are TRBV9 and TRBJ2-2; TRBD1 agrees at 8 bases. CDR1 SGDLS and CDR2 YYNGEE come from the germline V gene. This CDR3 contains 14 residues. Losses at the gene ends were 3 bases for V and 7 bases for J; bases not matched to a gene: 5. In nucleotides, the CDR3 is TGTGCCAGCAGCGCCCAGGGGGCTGGCGGGGAGCTGTTTTTT. Translated, it gives CASSAQGAGGELFF.

The chain uses TRBV9 and TRBJ2-2, with a possible D match to TRBD2 (6 bases). V was shortened by 0 bases and J by 8 bases, with 8 bases between the two germline ends. The CDR3 covers 13 residues. CDR1 and CDR2 from the germline V gene are SGDLS and YYNGEE. CDR3: CASSVGGIGELFF. In DNA form, the CDR3 reads TGTGCCAGCAGCGTAGGCGGGATTGGGGAGCTGTTTTTT.

This clone was found a few times. The chain couples TRBV2 to TRBJ1-2; D gene ambiguous. Per the germline V gene, CDR1 is SNHLY and CDR2 is FYNNEI. The CDR3 has 13 residues. Trimming left V 8 bases short and J 4 bases short, with 14 bases between. The CDR3 is CASYQVSSYGYTF. Here the CDR3 DNA reads TGTGCCAGCTACCAGGTTTCTTCCTATGGCTACACCTTC. Based on the CDR3 plus reference TRBV2 and TRBJ1-2, the full variable domain is EPEVTQTPSHQVTQMGQEVILRCVPISNHLYFYWYRQILGQKVEFLVSFYNNEISEKSEIFDDQFSVERPDGSNFTLKIRSTKLEDSAMYFCASYQVSSYGYTFGSGTRLTVV.

The CDR3 DNA follows: TGTGCCAGTAGTATAGGGCCAGGACAGGGGAACACCGGGGAGCTGTTTTTT. Encoded protein: CASSIGPGQGNTGELFF. The chain links TRBV19 to TRBJ2-2, with 8 bases aligning to TRBD1. The CDR3 spans 17 residues. J gave up 1 base and V 1 base, and 5 bases lay outside the gene matches. The germline gives CDR1 LNHDA, CDR2 SQIVND (reference sequence).

By sample share, this clone is medium-sized. The chain recombines TRBV19 with TRBJ1-1, with D possibly matching TRBD1 (5 bases). Germline CDR1 LNHDA, CDR2 SQIVND (reference sequence). The length of the CDR3 is 11 residues. DNA for the CDR3: TGTGCGATAAGTGAGGGGAGGGAAGCTTTCTTT. As protein: CAISEGREAFF.

The DNA for the CDR3 is TGTGCCAGCAGGCGACAGGGAGATTACAATGAGCAGTTCTTC. Translating gives CASRRQGDYNEQFF. This chain links TRBV5-5 with TRBJ2-1; TRBD1 matches at 7 bases. The V and J ends lost 5 bases and 4 bases, in that order; junction bases with no gene match: 6. The germline V gene encodes CDR1 SGHKS and CDR2 YYEKEE (reference sequence). This CDR3 comprises 14 residues. Supplemented by reference TRBV5-5 and TRBJ2-1, the full variable domain reads DAGVTQSPTHLIKTRGQQVTLRCSPISGHKSVSWYQQVLGQGPQFIFQYYEKEERGRGNFPDRFSARQFPNYSSELNVNALLLGDSALYLCASRRQGDYNEQFFGPGTRLTVL.

This chain uses TRBV4-2 with TRBJ2-5; D is possibly TRBD1 or TRBD2 (6 bases each). In germline, CDR1 is LGHNA, CDR2 YNFKEQ. With 0 bases removed from V and 5 bases from J, the gap between germline ends came to 10 bases. The CDR3 contains 14 residues. The CDR3 coding sequence is TGTGCCAGCAGCCAAGATCAGGGGAGGGAGACCCAGTACTTC. Residues: CASSQDQGRETQYF.

V gene TRBV7-9 combines with J gene TRBJ2-7, with no clear D. This CDR3 region has 11 residues. Looked up from germline, CDR1 is SEHNR and CDR2 is FQNEAQ (reference sequence). The ends were cut back, 2 bases at V and 7 bases at J, with 6 bases in the middle. In DNA, the CDR3 is TGTGCCAGCAGCTTAAGTGGGGAGCAGTACTTC. This encodes CASSLSGEQYF.

This clone was recorded once. The chain couples TRBV2 to TRBJ2-7; D unclear. The V gene's germline CDR1 is SNHLY and CDR2 FYNNEI. V was cut by 8 bases and J by 2 bases, with 7 bases left in between. The CDR3 sequence is 11 residues long. The CDR3 DNA is TGTGCCAGCGGGCGAGCCTACGAGCAGTACGTC. As protein: CASGRAYEQYV.

This chain joins TRBV12-5 and TRBJ2-3; weak D call: TRBD1 (6 bases). The CDR3 loop spans 14 amino acids. Trimming removed 7 bases at V and 4 bases at J, with 15 bases between. Germline V lookup: CDR1 LGHNT, CDR2 FRNRAP. CDR3 amino acids: CASEDSRGSDTQYF. The CDR3 nucleotides read TGTGCTAGTGAAGATTCCAGGGGCTCAGATACGCAGTATTTT.

The gene calls are TRBV30 and TRBJ1-6; D is unresolved. Germline V gene sequence: CDR1 GTSNPN, CDR2 SVGIG (reference sequence). Trimming took 1 base from V and 6 from J, leaving 10 bases between them. There are 14 residues in the CDR3. The CDR3 loop reads CAWSALLANSPLHF. The CDR3 DNA reads TGTGCCTGGAGTGCACTACTAGCTAATTCACCCCTCCACTTT.

The rearrangement uses TRBV10-3 and TRBJ2-1; D is unclear. The CDR3 extends over 13 amino acids. Germline CDR1 reads ENHRY; CDR2 reads SYGVKD. The ends were cut back, 3 bases at V and 3 bases at J, with 6 bases in the middle. DNA of the CDR3: TGTGCCATCAGTGAAGTGGGCTACAATGAGCAGTTCTTC. Translation gives CAISEVGYNEQFF.

The chain combines TRBV7-8 with TRBJ1-1; tentative D call: TRBD1 (6 bases). In germline, CDR1 is SGHVS, CDR2 FQNEAQ. The CDR3 length is 16 residues. V lost 1 base and J 5 bases, leaving 17 bases between the germline ends. The chain's CDR3 is CASSLVGGLGKTEAFF. The DNA for the CDR3 is TGTGCCAGCAGCTTAGTGGGGGGGCTAGGGAAGACTGAAGCTTTCTTT.

The table lists this clone with a few counts. This chain connects TRBV28 to TRBJ2-2; TRBD1 aligns across 7 bases. In germline, CDR1 is MDHEN, CDR2 SYDVKM. This CDR3 comprises 14 residues. V lost 3 bases, J lost 6 bases, and 4 bases stayed unmatched. The DNA of the CDR3 is TGTGCCAGCAGTTTTCGGACAGGAGCCGGGGAGCTGTTTTTT. Translating it yields CASSFRTGAGELFF.

V usage is TRBV28 and J usage is TRBJ1-5; TRBD1 aligns across 10 bases. The V gene end was trimmed by 8 bases and the J gene end by 3 bases; junction bases not matched to a gene: 4. This CDR3 spans 14 amino acids. The germline V gene has CDR1 MDHEN and CDR2 SYDVKM. CDR3 region: CASATGGTNQPQHF. Here the CDR3 DNA reads TGTGCCAGCGCGACAGGGGGCACCAATCAGCCCCAGCATTTT.

The chain is built from TRBV13 and TRBJ2-7; maybe TRBD2 (6 bases). CDR1 is PRHDT and CDR2 is FYEKMQ in the germline V gene (reference sequence). Trimming took off 7 bases at V and 2 bases at J, with 15 bases between the two ends. The CDR3 is made up of 14 amino acids. CDR3 nucleotide sequence: TGTGCCAGCACCTACGGAGGGCAAACCTACGAGCAGTACTTC. Protein sequence: CASTYGGQTYEQYF.

This rearrangement joins TRBV4-2 to TRBJ2-5; 9 bases map to TRBD2. This CDR3 contains 16 residues. Germline CDR1 and CDR2: LGHNA and YNFKEQ. The junction had 12 bases not matched to a gene; V was cut back by 1 base and J by 9 bases. The CDR3 loop is CASSQGTWREGLSQYF. The DNA of the CDR3 is TGTGCCAGCAGCCAAGGCACCTGGCGGGAGGGTTTGTCCCAGTACTTC.

This sequence joins TRBV6-5 and TRBJ1-1; D remains unclear. The germline CDR1 and CDR2 sequences are MNHEY and SVGAGI. The V and J ends lost 5 bases and 7 bases respectively, with 14 bases between them. The CDR3 spans 13 residues. CDR3 sequence (DNA): TGTGCCAGCAGTGGCCAGCCATGGGGTGAAGCTTTCTTT. It codes for CASSGQPWGEAFF.

This sequence joins TRBV18 and TRBJ1-2; 9 bases align to TRBD1. Germline CDR1 reads KGHSH; CDR2 reads LQKENI. CDR3 length equals 17 residues. V lost 3 bases to trimming and J lost 1 base; unmatched junction nucleotides: 9. The CDR3 protein is CASSPGTGKKVNYGYTF. The CDR3 DNA reads as TGTGCCAGCTCACCGGGGACAGGGAAGAAGGTTAACTATGGCTACACCTTC.

The chain links TRBV7-6 to TRBJ2-7, with D perhaps matching TRBD1 (6 bases). The germline V and J ends were trimmed by 5 bases and 7 bases, with 15 bases remaining between them. The CDR3 extends over 13 amino acids. Germline V gives CDR1 SGHVS, CDR2 FNYEAQ. DNA for the CDR3: TGTGCCAGCAGCAAGGGACAAGCCTGGGAGCAGTACTTC. This sequence encodes CASSKGQAWEQYF.

V gene TRBV7-2 combines with J gene TRBJ2-2; D uncertain. The CDR3 spans 13 residues. Trimming removed 3 bases at V and 8 bases at J, with 10 bases between. Germline values: CDR1 SGHTA, CDR2 FQGNSA. This CDR3 reads CASSFTLGGELFF. Written as DNA, the CDR3 is TGTGCCAGCAGCTTTACCCTGGGGGGGGAGCTGTTTTTT.

V usage is TRBV28 and J usage is TRBJ2-1; 10 bases fit TRBD2. The CDR3 extends over 17 amino acids. Germline CDR1 is MDHEN and CDR2 is SYDVKM. V trimming: 3 bases; J trimming: 4 bases; junction bases outside the gene matches: 9. The CDR3 reads CASSFPGGLAKYNEQFF. The CDR3, as DNA: TGTGCCAGCAGTTTTCCCGGGGGACTAGCGAAGTACAATGAGCAGTTCTTC.

The chain employs TRBV7-2 and TRBJ1-2, with D uncertain. V lost 2 bases to trimming and J lost 6 bases, with 7 bases between them. Germline V gives CDR1 SGHTA, CDR2 FQGNSA. The CDR3 consists of 12 residues. In nucleotides, the CDR3 is TGTGCCAGCAGCTTATATGGGAATGGCTACACCTTC. It specifies CASSLYGNGYTF. The entire variable domain, with the rest obtained from reference TRBV7-2 and TRBJ1-2, is as follows: GAGVSQSPSNKVTEKGKDVELRCDPISGHTALYWYRQSLGQGLEFLIYFQGNSAPDKSGLPSDRFSAERTGGSVSTLTIQRTQQEDSAVYLCASSLYGNGYTFGSGTRLTVV.